Listed here is a single T cell receptor beta chain. TCRdb re-called the 5' RACE reads through MiXCR, storing one row per CDR3 protein. The data show about 140,000 distinct CDR3 sequences, with 3.5% to 5% seen just once and about 1.3% held by the top ten. Blood, whole and unfractionated, served as the source for total RNA extraction. This record belongs to a study of human T cells and chemical hapten exposure. Germline V gene sequence: CDR1 SEHNR, CDR2 FQNEAQ (reference sequence). The CDR3 length is 13 residues. V was clipped by 5 bases and J by 3 bases, with 11 bases between them. The genes are TRBV7-9 and TRBJ2-7; unclear D gene. The source of this sequence is a female donor in good health. CDR3 bases: TGTGCCAGCAGCGTAACAGATCACTACGAGCAGTACTTC. This codes for CASSVTDHYEQYF.